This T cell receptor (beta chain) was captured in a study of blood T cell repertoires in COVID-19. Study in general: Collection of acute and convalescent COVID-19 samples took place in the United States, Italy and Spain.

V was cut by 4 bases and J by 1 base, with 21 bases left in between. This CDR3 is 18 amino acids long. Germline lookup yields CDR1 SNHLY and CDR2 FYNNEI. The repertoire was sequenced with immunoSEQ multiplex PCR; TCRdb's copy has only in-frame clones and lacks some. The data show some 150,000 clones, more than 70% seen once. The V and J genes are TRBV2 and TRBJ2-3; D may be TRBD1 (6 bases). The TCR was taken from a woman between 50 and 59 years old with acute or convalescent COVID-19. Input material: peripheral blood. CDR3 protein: CASSGISQGLVGTDTQYF. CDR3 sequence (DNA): TGTGCCAGCAGTGGCATTTCCCAGGGGCTGGTGGGCACAGATACGCAGTATTTT.